This T cell receptor (beta chain) was captured in a study of technical replicates of blood from a few donors. The data were produced by immunoSEQ multiplex PCR, yet TCRdb's version contains in-frame clones alone and is incomplete. The table lists more than 90,000 clones, 85% to 95% of them singletons. Germline V gene data show CDR1 as MGHRA and CDR2 as YSYEKL. V was cut by 6 bases and J by 4 bases, with 25 bases left in between. The CDR3 has 17 amino acids. The sequence was collected from a human donor in good health. The specimen was T cells isolated from PBMCs. The gene calls are TRBV4-1 and TRBJ2-7; a possible D gene is TRBD1 (6 bases). CDR3 in DNA: TGCGCCAGCAGTCTACTAAAGGGACACCACTATCCTTACGAGCAGTACTTC. This gives the protein CASSLLKGHHYPYEQYF.